This TCR beta chain was observed in a study of molecular identifiers for immune sequencing clone quantification. General study findings and limits: Over 99% of CMV-specific effector molecules, but under 1% of naive ones, were in clones above 20 copies.

The CD8+CD4-CCR7+CD45RA+ phenotype defined the sorted naive CD8 T cells. This clonotype was counted at least ten times. Its cognate antigen is unknown. Libraries of bulk TCR were made by previously described methods (with listed TCR primers). TCRdb re-called the PCR reads through MiXCR, storing one row per CDR3 protein. The table lists about 510,000 distinct CDR3 sequences, roughly 26% of them singletons. With 6 bases clipped from V and 2 bases from J, the junction kept 4 bases outside the gene matches. The CDR3 totals 14 residues. Germline loops: CDR1 LGHNT, CDR2 FRNRAP. This rearrangement joins TRBV12-5 to TRBJ2-5; TRBD1 matches at 9 bases. This clonotype was sampled from a human donor in good health. Some libraries in this study had Jurkat cell RNA spiked in. Material for sequencing was naive CD8+ T cells from blood, with Jurkat cell RNA spiked in. Subset reported: FACS-sorted CD8+CD4-CCR7+CD45RA+ naive T cells. The CDR3 DNA is TGTGCTAGTGGACGGACAGGGGAACAAGAGACCCAGTACTTC. It encodes CASGRTGEQETQYF.